This T cell receptor (beta chain) appears in the sequencing data of a study of beta chain features in type 1 diabetes. Per the germline V gene, CDR1 is MDHEN and CDR2 is SYDVKM. The CDR3 runs 12 residues. V lost 6 bases, J lost 1 base, and 7 bases lay in between. Overall study findings and caveats: For patients and controls alike, PCR might favor shorter templates to the same degree. High TCR expression in some cells could lead to their over-representation in cDNA sequencing. Type 1 diabetes patients showed a moderate but significant shortening of TCRB CDR3s in all four CD4+ subsets.

cDNA synthesis used the whole RNA isolate, giving expressed TCRB sequences. TCRdb's table, derived via immunoSEQ multiplex PCR, lists solely in-frame clones and lacks some. The data contain a few hundred thousand clones, approximately 16% of them singletons. This clone showed up just a few times. Its target is unknown. This clonotype was sampled from a man between 18 and 29 years old with type 1 diabetes. Specimen: naive CD4+ T cells from blood. This rearrangement joins TRBV28 to TRBJ2-7; no firm D call. The CDR3: CASRASSYEQYF. The CDR3 nucleotides read TGTGCCAGCAGGGCTTCTTCCTACGAGCAGTACTTC.